This TCR beta chain was sequenced during a study of blood T cell repertoires in COVID-19. Germline V gene data show CDR1 as ENHRY and CDR2 as SYGVKD. This CDR3 is 16 amino acids long. The V and J ends lost 6 bases and 6 bases, in that order; junction bases with no gene match: 14. Using immunoSEQ multiplex PCR, the repertoire was profiled, and TCRdb retains in-frame clones only, with some absent. Altogether 150,000 to 200,000 clones are present, around 84% being singletons, with the ten largest covering 4.5% to 7.5%. The chain is built from TRBV10-3 and TRBJ2-1; 7 bases align to TRBD2. The source is a man aged 35-49 years who had recovered from COVID-19. Sequenced input: PBMCs or T cells enriched from blood (not recorded which). The chain's CDR3 is CAIREGRGLGANEQFF. CDR3 DNA: TGTGCCATCAGGGAGGGGAGGGGATTAGGGGCCAATGAGCAGTTCTTC.